A selection of T cell receptor beta chains follows, all from one sample in a study of blood T cell repertoires in COVID-19. Data came from immunoSEQ multiplex PCR; TCRdb stores just in-frame clones and leaves some out. Altogether approximately 60,000 clones are present, more than 80% being singletons, with the ten largest covering just under 15%. The sequencing input was peripheral blood. The receptors were sampled from a man aged 80 or over with acute or convalescent COVID-19. Both conserved end residues are part of each CDR3. The order of the fields is clone size, D gene, V gene, J gene, CDR3 protein, CDR3 DNA. A D gene is named only where the DNA matches it firmly. Not all rows give a size; the values are once, few, many and, for expanded clones, a class.

>.|.|TRBV5-1|TRBJ2-1
CASSFNGGPYNEQFF
TGCGCCAGCAGCTTTAACGGGGGGCCCTACAATGAGCAGTTCTTC
>.|TRBD2|TRBV6-5|TRBJ2-3
CASRSSSGGADTQYF
TGTGCCAGCAGATCTTCTAGCGGGGGGGCAGATACGCAGTATTTT
>.|.|TRBV19|TRBJ2-1
CASSIRLESNEQFF
TGTGCCAGTAGTATTCGGCTAGAGTCCAATGAGCAGTTCTTC
>.|TRBD2|TRBV18|TRBJ2-5
CASSRRTSGEETQYF
TGTGCCAGCTCACGGCGGACTAGCGGGGAAGAGACCCAGTACTTC
>.|.|TRBV4-2|TRBJ2-1
CASSLKEILYSYNEQFF
TGTGCCAGCAGCCTAAAGGAGATCCTATACTCCTACAATGAGCAGTTCTTC
>.|.|TRBV18|TRBJ1-5
CASSAREGNQPQHF
TGTGCCAGCTCGGCACGGGAGGGCAATCAGCCCCAGCATTTT
>.|.|TRBV3-1/TRBV3-2|TRBJ2-7
CASSLNRASYEQYF
TGTGCCAGCAGCCTCAACAGAGCCTCCTACGAGCAGTACTTC
>.|TRBD1|TRBV6-5|TRBJ2-7
CASRGQGERYEQYF
TGTGCCAGCAGGGGACAGGGCGAGCGCTACGAGCAGTACTTC
>.|TRBD2|TRBV7-9|TRBJ2-1
CASSLGLAGGYRDEQFF
TGTGCCAGCAGCTTGGGACTAGCGGGGGGGTATCGCGATGAGCAGTTCTTC
>.|.|TRBV19|TRBJ1-4
CASVPRTGATNEKLFF
TGTGCCAGCGTACCCCGGACGGGGGCAACTAATGAAAAACTGTTTTTT
>few|TRBD1|TRBV7-8|TRBJ2-3
CASSHPTGTADLGDTDTQYF
TGTGCCAGCAGCCACCCCACGGGGACAGCGGACCTAGGGGACACAGATACGCAGTATTTT
>once|.|TRBV7-9|TRBJ1-2
CASSPEWYDGYTF
TGTGCCAGCAGCCCGGAGTGGTATGATGGCTACACCTTC
>.|.|TRBV5-4|TRBJ1-2
CASSLDSAGGGYTF
TGTGCCAGCAGCTTGGATTCAGCGGGGGGTGGCTACACCTTC
>once|TRBD2|TRBV10-2|TRBJ2-7
CASSVGSGGTYEQYF
TGCGCCAGCAGTGTGGGTAGCGGGGGTACCTACGAGCAGTACTTC
>.|.|TRBV27|TRBJ1-2
CASSSTTGSVGYGYTF
TGTGCCAGCAGTTCTACCACAGGTTCCGTTGGGTATGGCTACACCTTC
>.|.|TRBV9|TRBJ1-6
CASTRGRSYNSPLHF
TGTGCCAGCACGCGAGGCCGCTCCTATAATTCACCCCTCCACTTT
>.|TRBD1|TRBV14|TRBJ2-3
CASRRDRATDTQYF
TGTGCCAGCAGACGGGACAGGGCCACAGATACGCAGTATTTT
>.|TRBD1|TRBV29-1|TRBJ1-1
CSAPTGGFGEAFF
TGCAGCGCCCCGACAGGGGGCTTTGGTGAAGCTTTCTTT
>.|TRBD1|TRBV7-9|TRBJ1-1
CASSLWDRDNTEAFF
TGTGCCAGCAGCCTATGGGACAGGGATAACACTGAAGCTTTCTTT
>.|.|TRBV29-1|TRBJ1-2
CSVVKYGGASNYGYTF
TGCAGCGTTGTGAAGTACGGGGGGGCTTCTAACTATGGCTACACCTTC
>.|TRBD2|TRBV9|TRBJ2-5
CASSVHGGAEETQYF
TGTGCCAGCAGCGTACACGGGGGGGCTGAGGAGACCCAGTACTTC
>.|.|TRBV5-1|TRBJ1-4
CASSLFGQRVEKLFF
TGCGCCAGCAGCTTGTTTGGACAACGTGTTGAAAAACTGTTTTTT
>.|.|TRBV21-1|TRBJ2-1
CASSALGRVREQFF
TGTGCCAGCAGCGCCCTCGGGAGGGTAAGGGAGCAGTTCTTC
>.|.|TRBV7-8|TRBJ1-4
CASSLVGGGLANEKLFF
TGTGCCAGCAGCTTAGTGGGTGGAGGTTTAGCTAATGAAAAACTGTTTTTT
>.|.|TRBV7-6|TRBJ1-3
CASSWGRGSGNTIYF
TGTGCCAGCAGCTGGGGCAGGGGCTCTGGAAACACCATATATTTT
>.|.|TRBV5-4|TRBJ1-2
CASSLATDNYGYTF
TGTGCCAGCAGCTTGGCCACAGATAACTATGGCTACACCTTC
>.|.|TRBV6-6|TRBJ1-4
CASSFTQGGEKLFF
TGTGCCAGCAGTTTTACCCAGGGTGGTGAAAAACTGTTTTTT
>.|TRBD2|TRBV7-3|TRBJ2-1
CASSPPGGDEQFF
TGTGCCAGCAGCCCCCCCGGGGGGGATGAGCAGTTCTTC
>.|TRBD1|TRBV28|TRBJ1-2
CASSSMDRVYGYTF
TGTGCCAGCAGCTCGATGGACAGGGTCTATGGCTACACCTTC
>.|TRBD1|TRBV9|TRBJ1-2
CASSVRDRESYGYTF
TGTGCCAGCAGCGTCCGGGACAGGGAGAGCTATGGCTACACCTTC
>.|TRBD1|TRBV18|TRBJ1-6
CASSPWDRGRNSPLHF
TGTGCCAGCTCACCATGGGACAGGGGGCGGAATTCACCCCTCCACTTT